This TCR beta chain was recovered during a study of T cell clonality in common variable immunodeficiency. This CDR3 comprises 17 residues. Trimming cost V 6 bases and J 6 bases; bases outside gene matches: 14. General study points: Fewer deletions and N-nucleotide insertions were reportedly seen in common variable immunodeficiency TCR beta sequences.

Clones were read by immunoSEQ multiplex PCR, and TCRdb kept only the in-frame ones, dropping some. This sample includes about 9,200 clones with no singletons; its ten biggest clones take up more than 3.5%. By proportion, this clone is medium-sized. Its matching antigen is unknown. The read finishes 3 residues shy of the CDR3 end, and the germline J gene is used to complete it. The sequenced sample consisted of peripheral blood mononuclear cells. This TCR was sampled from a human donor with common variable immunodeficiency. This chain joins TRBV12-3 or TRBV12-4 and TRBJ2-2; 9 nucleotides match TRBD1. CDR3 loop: CASSRGQGSFPAGELFF. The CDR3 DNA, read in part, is TGTGCCAGCAGCCGGGGACAGGGAAGTTTCCCCGCCGGGGAG.